These 28 T cell receptor beta chains were all obtained from the same sample, sequenced in a study of T-cell reconstitution after alpha-beta-depleted transplantation in children. The library targeted TCRbeta and was prepared with unique molecular identifiers. TCRdb re-derived calls from the PCR reads in MiXCR, one entry per CDR3 protein. Found here are around 580,000 distinct CDR3 sequences, 20% to 30% of them singletons; the top ten hold just over 35%. The starting material was PBMCs, obtained before TCRalphabeta/CD19-depleted stem cell transplant. Every receptor here comes from a boy younger than two with Wiskott-Aldrich syndrome, due to receive a stem cell transplant.

This clonotype was counted between two and nine times. The chain joins TRBV27 to TRBJ1-5; D call uncertain. In germline, CDR1 is MNHEY, CDR2 SMNVEV (reference sequence). V gave up 0 bases and J gave up 5 bases, with 5 bases separating them. This CDR3 has 13 amino acids. The CDR3 loop reads CASSLSGDQPQHF. The CDR3 DNA reads as TGTGCCAGCAGTTTATCGGGCGATCAGCCCCAGCATTTT.

CDR3 in DNA: TGTGCCAGCAGCGAGGACGCGAAAAATGAGCAGTTCTTC. Translating it yields CASSEDAKNEQFF. The chain links TRBV7-9 to TRBJ2-1, with D unresolved. The V gene's germline CDR1 is SEHNR and CDR2 FQNEAQ (reference sequence). V lost 5 bases and J lost 7, with 12 bases in between. The CDR3 is 13 amino acids.

There are a few counts of this clonotype. The chain links TRBV6-5 to TRBJ2-1; the match to TRBD1 covers 10 bases. Germline V gene sequence: CDR1 MNHEY, CDR2 SVGAGI. V lost 7 bases, J lost 6 bases, and 9 bases stayed unmatched. The CDR3 runs 15 residues. CDR3 amino acids: CASINKGQGSNEQFF. The DNA of the CDR3 is TGTGCCAGCATTAATAAGGGACAGGGGAGCAATGAGCAGTTCTTC.

This clonotype has just a few counts. The V gene is TRBV12-3 or TRBV12-4, the J gene TRBJ2-7, with 10 bases identical to TRBD1. Trimming at V came to 1 base and at J to 4 bases, leaving 4 bases not matched to a gene. This CDR3 is built from 15 residues. The DNA of the CDR3 is TGTGCCAGCAGTTTAGGGGACAGGGGAATATACGAGCAGTACTTC. It specifies CASSLGDRGIYEQYF.

V gene TRBV2 combines with J gene TRBJ1-4, with TRBD1 as a possible D gene (5 bases). V was clipped by 8 bases and J by 0 bases, with 13 bases between them. Germline assignment: CDR1 SNHLY and CDR2 FYNNEI. The CDR3 runs to 15 residues. This chain's CDR3 is CASLWGASTNEKLFF. CDR3 bases: TGTGCCAGCCTTTGGGGCGCTTCAACTAATGAAAAACTGTTTTTT.

V gene TRBV20-1 combines with J gene TRBJ2-3, with 8 bases lining up with TRBD2. The J segment lost 1 base and the V segment lost 6 bases, leaving 6 bases of the junction unmatched. Germline-derived CDR1 and CDR2 are DFQATT and SNEGSKA (reference sequence). The CDR3 spans 14 residues. The CDR3 nucleotides are TGCAGTGCCCGGGGGGGCGGAGGCACAGATACGCAGTATTTT. Protein: CSARGGGGTDTQYF.

The table lists this clonotype with a few counts. The rearrangement uses TRBV5-1 and TRBJ1-4; no clear D gene. Germline values: CDR1 SGHRS, CDR2 YFSETQ. CDR3 size: 14 residues. Trimming shortened V by 0 bases and J by 3 bases, and 6 bases separated the two germline ends. The chain's CDR3 is CASSLAGANEKLFF. The DNA of the CDR3 is TGCGCCAGCAGCTTGGCGGGAGCTAATGAAAAACTGTTTTTT.

The CDR3, as DNA: TGTGCCAGCAGTTTTCGAAGAGACGTGTGGCAGTTCTTC. Its translation is CASSFRRDVWQFF. The rearrangement links TRBV27 to TRBJ2-1; D remains ambiguous. Germline CDR1 is MNHEY and CDR2 is SMNVEV (reference sequence). CDR3 length: 13 residues. With 3 bases removed from V and 12 bases from J, the gap between germline ends came to 15 bases.

This chain uses TRBV15 with TRBJ2-1, with TRBD1 matching 9 bases. V shed 4 bases, J shed 5 bases, and the junction held 9 bases outside the gene matches. The CDR3 spans 16 residues. Per germline, CDR1 LNHNV and CDR2 YYDKDF (reference sequence). The CDR3 nucleotides read TGTGCCACCAGCATTATTACCGGGACAGGGAACAATGAGCAGTTCTTC. Translation gives CATSIITGTGNNEQFF.

This clonotype appeared many times. The V gene is TRBV5-1, the J gene TRBJ2-1, with 9 positions matching TRBD2. J gave up 7 bases and V 3 bases, and 8 bases lay outside the gene matches. This CDR3 has 15 residues. CDR1 and CDR2 (germline): SGHRS, YFSETQ. The CDR3 coding sequence is TGCGCCAGCAGCTCTACTAGCGGGTATAGTAATGAGCAGTTCTTC. Its translation is CASSSTSGYSNEQFF.

This clonotype was seen a few times. The gene calls are TRBV27 and TRBJ2-7; 9 bases are shared with TRBD2. Trimming removed 0 bases from V and 2 bases from J; junction bases left unmatched: 14. Germline V CDR1 and CDR2: MNHEY, SMNVEV (reference sequence). This CDR3 has 19 amino acids. CDR3 nucleotides: TGTGCCAGCAGTTTATCGAGAATGGGGGCGGGAGGGTGGACCTACGAGCAGTACTTC. Translated, it gives CASSLSRMGAGGWTYEQYF.

The chain joins TRBV5-1 to TRBJ2-1; 9 bases map to TRBD2. In germline, CDR1 is SGHRS, CDR2 YFSETQ. The CDR3 extends over 15 amino acids. The V and J ends lost 2 bases and 6 bases, in that order; junction bases with no gene match: 6. The CDR3 nucleotides are TGCGCCAGCAGCTTAGAGGGACTAGCTATCAATGAGCAGTTCTTC. Its translation: CASSLEGLAINEQFF.

This clonotype has only a few counts. The genes are TRBV5-1 and TRBJ2-4; 9 nucleotides match TRBD1. CDR3 size: 17 residues. After removal of 4 bases from V and 1 base from J, the junction contained 9 bases not matched to a gene. CDR1 and CDR2 from the germline V gene are SGHRS and YFSETQ. The CDR3 is CASSAAGQGIAKNIQYF. Here the CDR3 DNA reads TGCGCCAGCAGCGCTGCGGGACAGGGAATCGCCAAAAACATTCAGTACTTC.

This clonotype came up many times. The V and J genes are TRBV5-1 and TRBJ2-3, with 12 bases matching TRBD2. Germline assignment: CDR1 SGHRS and CDR2 YFSETQ. The CDR3 covers 14 residues. With 1 base clipped from V and 9 bases from J, the junction kept 3 bases outside the gene matches. The CDR3 nucleotides are TGCGCCAGCAGCTTGACTAGCGGGAGGAACACGCAGTATTTT. It yields the protein CASSLTSGRNTQYF.

The chain joins TRBV28 to TRBJ2-7; D not certain. Germline CDR1 MDHEN, CDR2 SYDVKM. V was pared by 2 bases and J by 3 bases, with 11 bases between. CDR3 length equals 14 residues. The CDR3 loop is CASSLSSGFYEQYF. The CDR3 DNA is TGTGCCAGCAGTTTAAGCTCAGGATTCTACGAGCAGTACTTC.

A few counts support this clonotype. V and J are TRBV30 and TRBJ2-2; the D gene is possibly TRBD2 (5 bases). Trimming left V 0 bases short and J 7 bases short, with 9 bases between. This CDR3 region has 13 residues. Germline CDR1 is GTSNPN and CDR2 is SVGIG (reference sequence). The CDR3 region is CAWSVRRSGELFF. Written as DNA, the CDR3 is TGTGCCTGGAGTGTGCGGAGGAGCGGGGAGCTGTTTTTT.

This rearrangement joins TRBV2 to TRBJ2-1; a weak D match, TRBD2 (6 bases). The CDR3 consists of 13 residues. V was shortened by 4 bases and J by 8 bases, with 12 bases between the two germline ends. Looked up from germline, CDR1 is SNHLY and CDR2 is FYNNEI. CDR3 nucleotides: TGTGCCAGCAGTGTTCCCCCGGGGGATGAGCAGTTCTTC. Protein sequence: CASSVPPGDEQFF. Drawing the rest from reference TRBV2 and TRBJ2-1, the complete variable domain is EPEVTQTPSHQVTQMGQEVILRCVPISNHLYFYWYRQILGQKVEFLVSFYNNEISEKSEIFDDQFSVERPDGSNFTLKIRSTKLEDSAMYFCASSVPPGDEQFFGPGTRLTVL.

V usage is TRBV7-2 and J usage is TRBJ2-1; the match to TRBD2 covers 9 bases. CDR1 is SGHTA, CDR2 FQGNSA, per germline. This CDR3 is 16 amino acids long. Germline trimming cut 5 bases from V and 4 bases from J; bases unmatched to any gene: 9. CDR3 nucleotide sequence: TGTGCCAGCAGCCTACCGGGACTAGCCCGTTACAATGAGCAGTTCTTC. As protein: CASSLPGLARYNEQFF.

There are a few counts of this clonotype. This chain connects TRBV14 to TRBJ2-5; D ambiguous. The CDR3 runs 16 residues. Germline assignment: CDR1 SGHDN and CDR2 FVKESK. The V gene lost 5 bases and the J gene lost 0 bases, with 16 bases spanning the gap. CDR3 sequence (DNA): TGTGCCAGCAGCTTCCGGAGATCCGGAGACCAAGAGACCCAGTACTTC. Encoded protein: CASSFRRSGDQETQYF.

This clonotype was observed a few times. The chain is built from TRBV29-1 and TRBJ2-1, with D unclear. The V end was cut by 3 bases, the J end by 0 bases, with 15 bases between. The CDR3 runs 16 residues. CDR1 and CDR2 (germline): SQVTM, ANQGSEA. The CDR3 protein is CSVDRFATTSYNEQFF. The DNA for the CDR3 is TGCAGCGTTGATAGGTTCGCTACAACCTCCTACAATGAGCAGTTCTTC.

The chain has TRBV30 and TRBJ1-1; 7 nucleotides line up with TRBD1. Germline CDR1 GTSNPN, CDR2 SVGIG (reference sequence). V was clipped by 2 bases and J by 9 bases; unmatched bases: 3. This CDR3 contains 11 residues. As DNA, the CDR3 is TGTGCCTGGAGTATGGGACAGAAAGCTTTCTTT. Translated, it gives CAWSMGQKAFF.

V and J are TRBV4-1 and TRBJ2-3; unclear D gene. Germline V gene data show CDR1 as MGHRA and CDR2 as YSYEKL. CDR3 length: 13 residues. The ends were cut back, 0 bases at V and 6 bases at J, with 7 bases in the middle. This chain's CDR3 is CASSQDSRDTQYF. Written as DNA, the CDR3 is TGCGCCAGCAGCCAAGATTCCCGGGATACGCAGTATTTT.

The genes are TRBV4-2 and TRBJ2-7; 9 nucleotides agree with TRBD2. V gave up 1 base and J gave up 2 bases; unmatched junction bases: 9. The CDR3 is 17 amino acids. The V gene's germline CDR1 is LGHNA and CDR2 YNFKEQ. In DNA, the CDR3 is TGTGCCAGCAGCCAAGGGGGAATAGCGGGAGACCCCTACGAGCAGTACTTC. Translating it yields CASSQGGIAGDPYEQYF.

The chain has TRBV12-3 or TRBV12-4 and TRBJ2-3; 15 bases match TRBD2. CDR3 length: 17 residues. V shed 3 bases and J 3 bases; nucleotides not matched to a gene: 4. The DNA of the CDR3 is TGTGCCAGCAGTTTCCGGACTAGCGGGAGGGGTACAGATACGCAGTATTTT. Residues: CASSFRTSGRGTDTQYF.

The V and J genes are TRBV7-2 and TRBJ2-3; weak D call: TRBD2 (6 bases). This CDR3 spans 13 amino acids. Germline CDR1 SGHTA, CDR2 FQGNSA. V lost 3 bases and J lost 5, with 9 bases in between. CDR3 coding DNA: TGTGCCAGCAGCTTCATCGGGAGAGATACGCAGTATTTT. Translated, it gives CASSFIGRDTQYF.

V gene TRBV20-1 combines with J gene TRBJ2-1; 8 positions agree with TRBD2. Germline V gene sequence: CDR1 DFQATT, CDR2 SNEGSKA (reference sequence). CDR3 length equals 15 residues. V was clipped by 0 bases and J by 2 bases; unmatched bases: 3. This chain's CDR3 is CSARDGGGTYNEQFF. The CDR3 DNA follows: TGCAGTGCTAGAGACGGGGGGGGAACCTACAATGAGCAGTTCTTC.

V and J are TRBV12-3 or TRBV12-4 and TRBJ1-1; unclear D gene. Trimming took off 6 bases at V and 10 bases at J, with 12 bases between the two ends. CDR3 length: 11 residues. The CDR3 coding sequence is TGTGCCAGCAGCCCCGGGTTTTTAGCTTTCTTT. Translating gives CASSPGFLAFF.

V usage is TRBV30 and J usage is TRBJ2-3; 8 bases are shared with TRBD2. The CDR3 has 15 amino acids. The J segment lost 6 bases and the V segment lost 2 bases, leaving 10 bases of the junction unmatched. The germline CDR1 and CDR2 sequences are GTSNPN and SVGIG (reference sequence). CDR3 in amino acids: CAWSYMSGSADTQYF. In DNA form, the CDR3 reads TGTGCCTGGAGTTACATGAGCGGGAGTGCTGATACGCAGTATTTT.